The 14 T cell receptor beta chains presented below share a single source sample, sequenced in a study of blood T cells in healthy people across ages. Sample-barcoded 5' priming and a J-beta primer mix drove a second PCR of about 7 to 11 cycles. TCRdb ran MiXCR on the 5' RACE reads and lists one entry per CDR3 protein. This table holds 540,000 or so distinct CDR3 sequences, around half found once. Sequencing input: blood. The receptor source for this set is a man older than 75 in good health.

This rearrangement joins TRBV20-1 to TRBJ2-7; maybe TRBD2 (6 bases). Between the trimmed V and J ends, which lost 8 bases and 5 bases, there was a span of 16 bases. Germline lookup yields CDR1 DFQATT and CDR2 SNEGSKA (reference sequence). The CDR3 has 12 residues. CDR3 amino acids: CSTGSREDEQYF. The CDR3 nucleotides read TGCAGTACTGGGTCGAGGGAGGACGAGCAGTACTTC.

This clonotype has only a few counts. This sequence joins TRBV5-1 and TRBJ1-5, with no clear D. The CDR3 has 13 amino acids. Trimming cost V 4 bases and J 5 bases, with 10 bases left between them. The germline V gene has CDR1 SGHRS and CDR2 YFSETQ. The CDR3 region is CASSTAPDQPQHF. The DNA for the CDR3 is TGCGCCAGCAGCACCGCCCCTGATCAGCCCCAGCATTTT. The variable domain in full, completed from reference TRBV5-1 and TRBJ1-5, reads KAGVTQTPRYLIKTRGQQVTLSCSPISGHRSVSWYQQTPGQGLQFLFEYFSETQRNKGNFPGRFSGRQFSNSRSEMNVSTLELGDSALYLCASSTAPDQPQHFGDGTRLSIL.

Here the CDR3 reads CAWSTGWEQYF. CDR3 coding DNA: TGTGCCTGGTCGACAGGGTGGGAGCAGTACTTC. The chain recombines TRBV30 with TRBJ2-4, with 7 bases that match TRBD1. CDR1 is GTSNPN and CDR2 is SVGIG in the germline V gene (reference sequence). V was clipped by 5 bases and J by 13 bases; unmatched bases: 8. The CDR3 consists of 11 residues.

Of note for this clonotype: An end of the junction does not agree with germline; a read error may underlie this. The genes are TRBV5-1 and TRBJ2-3, with D possibly being TRBD1 or TRBD2 (5 bases each). Looked up from germline, CDR1 is SGHRS and CDR2 is YFSETQ. The length of the CDR3 is 14 residues. The CDR3 loop reads CASSLGEISDTQYF. The CDR3 DNA reads TGCGCCAGCAGTTTGGGGGAAATCTCAGATACGCAGTATTTT.

This clonotype was recorded a few times. The chain joins TRBV7-9 to TRBJ2-1, with D unclear. Germline lookup yields CDR1 SEHNR and CDR2 FQNEAQ (reference sequence). The CDR3 runs 16 residues. Trimming took off 5 bases at V and 0 bases at J, with 14 bases between the two ends. In nucleotides, the CDR3 is TGTGCCAGCAGCACTTTTGATAGGGACTCCTACAATGAGCAGTTCTTC. Its protein product is CASSTFDRDSYNEQFF.

The V and J genes are TRBV4-3 and TRBJ1-4, with D maybe TRBD1 (6 bases). CDR3 length: 14 amino acids. Germline V CDR1 and CDR2: LGHNA, YSLEER. Trimming stripped 5 bases from V and 4 bases from J, with 11 bases between. The CDR3 here is CASSTRGINEKLFF. The CDR3 nucleotides are TGCGCCAGCAGCACTAGGGGGATTAATGAAAAACTGTTTTTT.

There are a few counts of this clonotype. The CDR3 coding sequence is TGTGCCAGCACGAGTCGGGTCCTCCAAGAGACCCAGTACTTC. This codes for CASTSRVLQETQYF. This sequence joins TRBV7-2 and TRBJ2-5; D unresolved. CDR1 SGHTA and CDR2 FQGNSA come from the germline V gene. This CDR3 has 14 amino acids. V dropped 7 bases and J dropped 1 base, with 13 bases sitting between them.

This clonotype was seen only a few times. This chain links TRBV29-1 with TRBJ1-2, with D possibly TRBD1 on 6 matching bases. In germline, CDR1 is SQVTM, CDR2 ANQGSEA. This CDR3 contains 12 residues. The V gene lost 0 bases and the J gene lost 8 bases, with 10 bases spanning the gap. The CDR3 DNA is TGCAGCGTTGAAGAGGGGGCAGGAGGCTACACCTTC. Translated: CSVEEGAGGYTF.

The table lists this clonotype with a few counts. The J gene is TRBJ1-2, the V gene TRBV29-1; D remains unclear. The germline V gene has CDR1 SQVTM and CDR2 ANQGSEA. This CDR3 contains 11 residues. Trimming cost V 4 bases and J 4 bases, with 7 bases left between them. CDR3 nucleotide sequence: TGCAGCGTTGTGGAGCTCTATGGCTACACCTTC. This gives the protein CSVVELYGYTF.

The rearrangement links TRBV7-2 to TRBJ2-3; the match to TRBD2 covers 9 bases. Germline assignment: CDR1 SGHTA and CDR2 FQGNSA. Trimming removed 7 bases from V and 0 bases from J; junction bases left unmatched: 8. CDR3 length: 16 amino acids. The CDR3 region is CASTRVAGGSTDTQYF. The CDR3 DNA follows: TGTGCCAGCACCCGAGTTGCGGGAGGGAGCACAGATACGCAGTATTTT.

The CDR3 spells CASSLGSGEPSRTQYF. CDR3 nucleotide sequence: TGTGCCAGCAGCTTAGGGTCCGGGGAACCCTCAAGGACCCAGTACTTC. V and J are TRBV11-1 and TRBJ2-5; weak D call: TRBD2 (5 bases). CDR1 and CDR2 (germline): SGHAT, FQDESV (reference sequence). CDR3 size: 16 residues. V was shortened by 1 base and J by 7 bases, with 19 bases between the two germline ends.

This clonotype has a single count. This chain links TRBV20-1 with TRBJ2-5, with D hard to call. Germline V gene lookup returns CDR1 DFQATT and CDR2 SNEGSKA (reference sequence). There are 11 residues in the CDR3. Trimming stripped 0 bases from V and 5 bases from J, with 4 bases between. The CDR3 loop is CSARDFETQYF. CDR3 coding DNA: TGCAGTGCTAGAGATTTTGAGACCCAGTACTTC.

There are a few counts of this clonotype. This chain joins TRBV6-6 and TRBJ1-2, with a tentative D call TRBD1 (5 bases). Germline lookup yields CDR1 MNHNY and CDR2 SVGAGI (reference sequence). The CDR3 is 13 amino acids. Trimming pared 5 bases from V and 8 bases from J, leaving 15 bases between. The CDR3 protein is CASSDLQEGGYTF. The CDR3 DNA follows: TGTGCCAGCAGTGACTTACAGGAAGGCGGCTACACCTTC.

The genes are TRBV4-1 and TRBJ2-7; possibly TRBD2 for D (5 bases). The J call is in doubt because the DNA end fits TRBJ2-5 better. In germline, CDR1 is MGHRA, CDR2 YSYEKL. The CDR3 runs 15 residues. The DNA of the CDR3 is TGCGCCAGCAGCCTCCTCCGGACTGGATTGGAGACCCAGTACTTC. This codes for CASSLLRTGLETQYF.